A selection of T cell receptor beta chains follows, all from one sample in a study of blood T cell repertoires in COVID-19. Clones were sequenced by immunoSEQ multiplex PCR, and TCRdb holds only the in-frame ones, with some missing. Seen here are 200,000 to 250,000 clones, about 86% observed once, and the top ten hold around 1.4%. The sample taken for sequencing was peripheral blood. These TCRs come from a man between 18 and 35 years old with active or convalescent COVID-19. Each CDR3 is given with its conserved first and last residue.

TRBJ2-1,TRBV5-1,CASSRVAYNEQFF
TRBJ2-4,TRBV7-8,CASSLAREGAKNIQYF
TRBJ2-7,TRBV10-2,CASSERGVGQGLHEQYF
TRBJ2-1,TRBV5-5,CASVGASANPNNEQFF
TRBJ1-1,TRBV2,CASSEVSETEAFF
TRBJ2-1,TRBV19,CASRGDSSSYNEQFF
TRBJ1-4,TRBV28,CASSSRNNEKLFF
TRBJ1-2,TRBV28,CASSVGGYGYTF
TRBJ1-1,TRBV28,CASSSTGPRTFF
TRBJ1-1,TRBV13,CASSYDQGNTEAFF
TRBJ2-1,TRBV14,CASSQGWKIAVPSYNEQFF
TRBJ1-3,TRBV19,CAIGAGTVGSGNTIYF
TRBJ2-7,TRBV7-9,CASSGIRDEQYF
TRBJ2-5,TRBV19,CASSINRESSETQYF
TRBJ2-7,TRBV4-1,CASSQERSSYEQYF
TRBJ1-4,TRBV27,CASGQGLGGEKLFF
TRBJ1-6,TRBV6-2/TRBV6-3,CASSPLTGNSPLHF
TRBJ2-7,TRBV6-5,CASSRGSYEQYF
TRBJ2-2,TRBV9,CASAEEVGRAYTGELFF
TRBJ1-1,TRBV29-1,CSVERRILNTEAFF